These 19 T cell receptor beta chains came from one sample sequenced in a study of long-term antiretroviral therapy in people with HIV (dated by TCRdb to 2021 to 2024). The immunoSEQ hsTCRB v3.0 assay was used at survey level resolution for TRB variable region sequencing. TCRdb carries this immuneACCESS record with in-frame sequences only. Its versions omit some clonotypes, under half of them owing to an unresolved V gene in the studies checked, with the rest unexplained. Here the sample has about 13,000 clones; around 77% occur a single time. Of the sample, more than 13% is held by the ten largest clones. Sequencing was performed on unsorted PBMCs, taken 1.3 years after starting antiretroviral therapy. All receptors come from a woman between 18 and 29 years old with HIV.

The chain is built from TRBV20-1 and TRBJ2-1; D is unclear. The CDR3 extends over 11 amino acids. The germline V gene encodes CDR1 DFQATT and CDR2 SNEGSKA (reference sequence). The germline V and J ends were trimmed by 0 bases and 7 bases, with 4 bases remaining between them. The CDR3 loop reads CSARDGNEQFF. CDR3 in DNA: TGCAGTGCTAGAGACGGGAATGAGCAGTTCTTC.

The CDR3, as DNA: TGCAGCCTTATTTCGGGGGAGACCCAGTACTTC. Its translation is CSLISGETQYF. The rearrangement joins TRBV20-1 to TRBJ2-5, with D possibly matching TRBD2 (5 bases). From germline, CDR1 is DFQATT and CDR2 SNEGSKA (reference sequence). The CDR3 covers 11 residues.

V and J are TRBV28 and TRBJ2-7; D unclear. V dropped 6 bases and J dropped 0 bases, with 9 bases sitting between them. Per germline, CDR1 MDHEN and CDR2 SYDVKM. This CDR3 has 13 amino acids. The CDR3 coding sequence is TGTGCCAGCAGGCTAGGATACTCCTACGAGCAGTACTTC. Its translation is CASRLGYSYEQYF.

This clone was seen only once. The chain is built from TRBV25-1 and TRBJ2-2, with 8 bases matching TRBD1. The CDR3 is 16 amino acids. V lost 5 bases to trimming and J lost 2 bases; unmatched junction nucleotides: 7. Per the germline V gene, CDR1 is MGHDK and CDR2 is SYGVNS. In DNA form, the CDR3 reads TGTGCCAGCAGTATTGGGACAGGCCTAAACACCGGGGAGCTGTTTTTT. Translating it yields CASSIGTGLNTGELFF.

V is TRBV5-4 and J is TRBJ2-1; D may be TRBD2 (5 bases). V gave up 6 bases and J gave up 6 bases, with 19 bases separating them. The length of the CDR3 is 15 residues. Germline loops: CDR1 SGHNT, CDR2 YYREEE (reference sequence). As DNA, the CDR3 is TGTGCCAGCAACCTGGACTTCAATAGACCCAATGAGCAGTTCTTC. This codes for CASNLDFNRPNEQFF.

This clone rates as medium-sized. The V call is TRBV4-1, the J call TRBJ2-7; D is unclear. Trimming took 0 bases from V and 3 from J, leaving 12 bases between them. Germline V CDR1 and CDR2: MGHRA, YSYEKL. The CDR3 is made up of 15 amino acids. CDR3 in amino acids: CASSQELGWDYEQYF. DNA of the CDR3: TGCGCCAGCAGCCAAGAACTGGGTTGGGACTACGAGCAGTACTTC.

The rearrangement joins TRBV27 to TRBJ2-1, with TRBD2 as a possible D gene (6 bases). This CDR3 region has 14 residues. Per the germline V gene, CDR1 is MNHEY and CDR2 is SMNVEV (reference sequence). The V end was cut by 3 bases, the J end by 1 base, with 7 bases between. CDR3 region: CASSFRGSYNEQFF. The DNA for the CDR3 is TGTGCCAGCAGTTTTCGGGGGTCCTACAATGAGCAGTTCTTC.

V gene TRBV7-9 combines with J gene TRBJ1-2, with D perhaps matching TRBD1 (5 bases). The CDR3 is 16 residues long. Germline CDR1 reads SEHNR; CDR2 reads FQNEAQ (reference sequence). V lost 5 bases, J lost 6 bases, and 22 bases lay in between. In DNA form, the CDR3 reads TGTGCCAGCAGCACCCAAGGGGCGGTGGTACCGAATGGCTACACCTTC. Its translation is CASSTQGAVVPNGYTF.

This clone has a handful of counts. The chain joins TRBV7-2 to TRBJ2-1; 12 nucleotides match TRBD2. Germline V CDR1 and CDR2: SGHTA, FQGNSA. J was trimmed by 7 bases and V by 5 bases; bases with no gene match: 6. The CDR3 has 15 residues. CDR3 nucleotides: TGTGCCAGCAGCGTACTAGCGGGAGGTCAGAATGAGCAGTTCTTC. Translation gives CASSVLAGGQNEQFF. The whole variable domain, remainder taken from reference TRBV7-2 and TRBJ2-1, is GAGVSQSPSNKVTEKGKDVELRCDPISGHTALYWYRQSLGQGLEFLIYFQGNSAPDKSGLPSDRFSAERTGGSVSTLTIQRTQQEDSAVYLCASSVLAGGQNEQFFGPGTRLTVL.

The V call is TRBV4-2, the J call TRBJ2-1; D unresolved. The CDR3 consists of 12 residues. The V gene lost 5 bases and the J gene lost 5 bases, with 7 bases spanning the gap. The germline CDR1 and CDR2 sequences are LGHNA and YNFKEQ. The CDR3 protein is CASSGINNEQFF. The CDR3 DNA follows: TGTGCCAGCAGCGGGATTAACAATGAGCAGTTCTTC.

As regards this clone: Other DNA sequences of this sample code for an identical CDR3. V gene TRBV7-8 combines with J gene TRBJ2-7; 8 bases agree with TRBD2. The ends lost 4 bases at V and 5 bases at J; junction bases unmatched: 10. There are 15 residues in the CDR3. Germline V gene data show CDR1 as SGHVS and CDR2 as FQNEAQ. The CDR3 DNA reads as TGTGCCAGCAGCTCCCGAGGGTCCGGGGGGGACGAGCAGTACTTC. Amino acids: CASSSRGSGGDEQYF. Variable domain in full (rest from reference TRBV7-8 and TRBJ2-7): GAGVSQSPRYKVAKRGQDVALRCDPISGHVSLFWYQQALGQGPEFLTYFQNEAQLDKSGLPSDRFFAERPEGSVSTLKIQRTQQEDSAVYLCASSSRGSGGDEQYFGPGTRLTVT.

This clone was detected only once. This chain links TRBV5-4 with TRBJ2-7; possible D gene TRBD1, 6 bases. The V and J ends lost 3 bases and 1 base respectively, with 14 bases between them. Germline V gene lookup returns CDR1 SGHNT and CDR2 YYREEE (reference sequence). The CDR3 sequence is 15 residues long. The chain's CDR3 is CASSSRDINSYEQYF. The CDR3, as DNA: TGTGCCAGCAGCTCCCGGGACATTAATTCCTACGAGCAGTACTTC.

This rearrangement joins TRBV7-6 to TRBJ2-7; D is undetermined. Trimming cost V 5 bases and J 2 bases, with 7 bases left between them. From germline, CDR1 is SGHVS and CDR2 FNYEAQ. The CDR3 contains 12 residues. The CDR3 reads CASSPNPYEQYF. The DNA of the CDR3 is TGTGCCAGCAGCCCCAACCCCTACGAGCAGTACTTC.

V is TRBV28 and J is TRBJ1-4; D gene unclear. There are 11 residues in the CDR3. Between the trimmed V and J ends, which lost 3 bases and 8 bases, there was a span of 4 bases. CDR1 MDHEN and CDR2 SYDVKM come from the germline V gene. The CDR3 spells CASSLTEKLFF. The CDR3 nucleotides read TGTGCCAGCAGTTTGACCGAAAAACTGTTTTTT.

This chain uses TRBV28 with TRBJ2-5; D possibly corresponds to TRBD2 (6 bases). Germline V CDR1 and CDR2: MDHEN, SYDVKM. The CDR3 runs to 14 residues. Trimming cost V 2 bases and J 1 base, with 8 bases left between them. The CDR3 protein is CASSLNSGQETQYF. DNA of the CDR3: TGTGCCAGCAGTTTAAATAGCGGCCAAGAGACCCAGTACTTC.

V is TRBV5-4 and J is TRBJ1-1, with 9 bases aligning to TRBD1. The CDR3 length is 17 residues. V was clipped by 6 bases and J by 1 base; unmatched bases: 13. The germline V gene has CDR1 SGHNT and CDR2 YYREEE (reference sequence). The CDR3 loop reads CASTINPGQGANTEAFF. The CDR3 bases are TGTGCCAGCACCATTAACCCGGGACAGGGAGCGAACACTGAAGCTTTCTTT.

The V call is TRBV5-8, the J call TRBJ2-5; the D is unclear. Looked up from germline, CDR1 is SGHTS and CDR2 is YDEGEE. The V gene lost 3 bases and the J gene lost 6 bases, with 15 bases spanning the gap. There are 14 residues in the CDR3. Here the CDR3 reads CASSSDADIKTQYF. The CDR3 bases are TGTGCCAGCAGCTCGGACGCTGACATCAAGACCCAGTACTTC.

This clone has a single count. The chain recombines TRBV28 with TRBJ2-5, with D uncertain. V was pared by 3 bases and J by 0 bases, with 5 bases between. Germline CDR1 MDHEN, CDR2 SYDVKM. The CDR3 has 13 residues. CDR3 protein: CASSLTHQETQYF. The DNA of the CDR3 is TGTGCCAGCAGTTTGACCCACCAAGAGACCCAGTACTTC. Complete variable domain (other parts from reference TRBV28 and TRBJ2-5): DVKVTQSSRYLVKRTGEKVFLECVQDMDHENMFWYRQDPGLGLRLIYFSYDVKMKEKGDIPEGYSVSREKKERFSLILESASTNQTSMYLCASSLTHQETQYFGPGTRLLVL.

V is TRBV5-6 and J is TRBJ2-2; tentatively, D is TRBD2 (6 bases). In germline, CDR1 is SGHDT, CDR2 YYEEEE. CDR3 length: 13 amino acids. V lost 2 bases, J lost 6 bases, and 8 bases lay in between. CDR3 DNA sequence: TGTGCCAGCAGCTTATGGGGGGCCGGGGAGCTGTTTTTT. This translates into CASSLWGAGELFF.